This entry is about one TCR beta chain. This receptor's antigen is unknown. Nothing much larger sits one base from this clone, and base qualities are not available. V is pared back by 3 bases and J by 0 bases, with 10 bases lying between the germline termini. From cysteine to phenylalanine, the CDR3 is 15 amino acids long. The sequence is cut down to CDR3 DNA, 45 bases in frame from base 1. CDR1 and CDR2 were assigned from the germline V gene (reference sequence) as LNHDA and SQIVND. This record belongs to a study of blood T cell repertoires in COVID-19 (dated by TCRdb to 2018 to 2020). Notes on the research overall: The collaborator samples originated in the United States, Italy and Spain and spanned the acute and convalescent phases of COVID-19. The prospective study material was composed of cDNA or gDNA derived from T cells, B-cell-depleted T cells, or PBMCs. The repertoires were made available in a free public database intended to serve as a resource for research on the immune response to SARS-CoV-2. The samples were drawn from two sources: the first 160 participants of the ongoing ImmuneRACE study, and 1,000 to 1,500 subjects contributed by 6 global collaborators. Nearly every sample came with metadata listing a de-identified subject ID, COVID-19 status, age in years and sex. Deeply sampled blood TCRbeta repertoires from subjects exposed to, actively infected with, or recovered from COVID-19 were included in the dataset. Where available, HLA class I and class II types were obtained from metadata supplied by the sample provider rather than from assay-based typing.

Study-wide findings and limitations: The amount of clinical and demographic metadata varied by source and participant and was provided uncurated.

One collaborating source in Seattle enrolled patients while the patients were actively infected and followed the patients over time throughout the course of disease. Whole blood was collected in K2EDTA tubes by collaborating institutions according to the institutions' own protocols. For TCRbeta analysis, collaborator samples were shipped as frozen whole blood, as isolated PBMCs, or as DNA extracted from either sample type. TCRbeta CDR3 regions were amplified from genomic DNA by means of the immunoSEQ Assay, a bias-controlled multiplex PCR. Regarding the original processing steps: The number of nucleated cells in each sample was estimated from the amplification of reference gene primers within the assay. To quantify the absolute abundance of each unique TCRbeta CDR3 rearrangement, sequence reads were collapsed and filtered. For each sample, productive Simpson clonality was calculated as the square root of Simpson's diversity index over productive rearrangements. In its TCRdb copy, this immuneACCESS table keeps in-frame sequences only and misses some clones. Where compared with another copy, unresolved V genes explain less than half of these, and the others have no known cause. The V and J calls and clone size were taken over from that table, and D and trimming were inferred from the DNA. The sample data list about 310,000 clones, and 90% of these were observed just once. The ten largest account for more than 0.85% of the sample.

Sequencing was done on a sample of peripheral blood. This clonotype originated in a woman aged 40 to 50 with COVID-19, enrolled during active disease. The V and J segments used are TRBV19 and TRBJ2-3; a tentative D match to TRBD1 spans 6 bases. The DNA reads as follows: TGTGCCAGTAGTATCGTGGGGGCGAGCACAGATACGCAGTATTTT. Its protein product is CASSIVGASTDTQYF.